This is a list of T cell receptor beta chains from one sample in a study of blood T cell repertoires in COVID-19. Profiled with immunoSEQ multiplex PCR; TCRdb holds only in-frame clones, not every one. The repertoire consists of some 73,000 clones, with about 74% occurring once and the leading ten covering over 2%. Sequenced: peripheral blood. Receptor source: a man in his 70s with COVID-19, enrolled during active disease. The CDR3 runs from the conserved cysteine through the conserved F or W. The D gene is left open where the match is weak. Clone size appears in some rows only: once, few, many, or a class for an expanded clone.

abundance: NA; v_gene: TRBV6-2/TRBV6-3; d_gene: TRBD2; j_gene: TRBJ2-1; CDR3nt: TGTGCCAGCAGCCCCCAGTCCGGGAGGGCCCATAATGAGCAGTTCTTC; CDR3aa: CASSPQSGRAHNEQFF
abundance: NA; v_gene: TRBV9; d_gene: NA; j_gene: TRBJ2-2; CDR3nt: TGTGCCAGCAGCGTATCCCCCGGGGAAAACACCGGGGAGCTGTTTTTT; CDR3aa: CASSVSPGENTGELFF
abundance: NA; v_gene: TRBV5-1; d_gene: NA; j_gene: TRBJ1-1; CDR3nt: TGCGCCAGCAGCCTGGACGGTATGAACACTGAAGCTTTCTTT; CDR3aa: CASSLDGMNTEAFF
abundance: few; v_gene: TRBV6-1; d_gene: NA; j_gene: TRBJ2-2; CDR3nt: TGTGCCAGCAGTGAAACAGCGAACACCGGGGAGCTGTTTTTT; CDR3aa: CASSETANTGELFF
abundance: NA; v_gene: TRBV4-3; d_gene: TRBD1; j_gene: TRBJ2-2; CDR3nt: TGCGCCAGCAGCCAGACAGGGGGCCCCACCGGGGAGCTGTTTTTT; CDR3aa: CASSQTGGPTGELFF
abundance: NA; v_gene: TRBV7-2; d_gene: NA; j_gene: TRBJ1-5; CDR3nt: TGTGCCAGCAGTTCCGACAGTCCCAATCAGCCCCAGCATTTT; CDR3aa: CASSSDSPNQPQHF
abundance: NA; v_gene: TRBV5-4; d_gene: TRBD2; j_gene: TRBJ2-7; CDR3nt: TGTGCCAGCAGCTCCGCCGGGACTAGGTCCTACGAGCAGTACTTC; CDR3aa: CASSSAGTRSYEQYF
abundance: NA; v_gene: TRBV6-5; d_gene: TRBD2; j_gene: TRBJ2-1; CDR3nt: TGTGCCAGCAGTTACTCCAGGACTAGCGGGATGAATGAGCAGTTCTTC; CDR3aa: CASSYSRTSGMNEQFF
abundance: NA; v_gene: TRBV9; d_gene: TRBD1; j_gene: TRBJ2-7; CDR3nt: TGTGCCAGCAGCTCCGAAGGGACAGGGGGTTACTACGAGCAGTACTTC; CDR3aa: CASSSEGTGGYYEQYF
abundance: NA; v_gene: TRBV19; d_gene: NA; j_gene: TRBJ1-4; CDR3nt: TGTGCCAGTAGTATACGGCGGAATCGTAATGAAAAACTGTTTTTT; CDR3aa: CASSIRRNRNEKLFF
abundance: NA; v_gene: TRBV7-2; d_gene: TRBD2; j_gene: TRBJ2-7; CDR3nt: TGTGCCAGCAGCTTCGGCGGGAGCGTTCGGGAGCAGTACTTC; CDR3aa: CASSFGGSVREQYF
abundance: NA; v_gene: TRBV7-2; d_gene: NA; j_gene: TRBJ1-1; CDR3nt: TGTGCCAGCAGCCTGTGGGGCTCTGAAGCTTTCTTT; CDR3aa: CASSLWGSEAFF
abundance: NA; v_gene: TRBV5-8; d_gene: NA; j_gene: TRBJ1-2; CDR3nt: TGTGCCAGCAGCTGGCCCTCAGTGAGGGTACCCTACACCTTC; CDR3aa: CASSWPSVRVPYTF
abundance: NA; v_gene: TRBV11-3; d_gene: TRBD1; j_gene: TRBJ2-7; CDR3nt: TGTGCCAGCAGCTCCCATGGACAGGGCGAGCAGTACTTC; CDR3aa: CASSSHGQGEQYF
abundance: NA; v_gene: TRBV7-9; d_gene: NA; j_gene: TRBJ2-6; CDR3nt: TGTGCCAGCAGCTCCCGAGGCGGGATCTCTGGGGCCAACGTCCTGACTTTC; CDR3aa: CASSSRGGISGANVLTF
abundance: NA; v_gene: TRBV19; d_gene: NA; j_gene: TRBJ2-7; CDR3nt: TGTGCCAGTAGTTCCCGACAGAGCTCCTACGAGCAGTACTTC; CDR3aa: CASSSRQSSYEQYF
abundance: once; v_gene: TRBV7-2; d_gene: NA; j_gene: TRBJ2-5; CDR3nt: TGTGCCAGCAGCTTAGCCAGGGTCTGGGAGACCCAGTACTTC; CDR3aa: CASSLARVWETQYF
abundance: NA; v_gene: TRBV11-2; d_gene: NA; j_gene: TRBJ2-1; CDR3nt: TGTGCCAGCAGCTTCGGGAGCTCCTACAATGAGCAGTTCTTC; CDR3aa: CASSFGSSYNEQFF
abundance: few; v_gene: TRBV4-1; d_gene: TRBD1; j_gene: TRBJ2-5; CDR3nt: TGCGCCAGCAGCCAAACTTTGGGACAGAAAAAGTTAGCTCAAGAGACCCAGTACTTC; CDR3aa: CASSQTLGQKKLAQETQYF
abundance: NA; v_gene: TRBV7-2; d_gene: NA; j_gene: TRBJ1-1; CDR3nt: TGTGCCAGCAGCTCACCGAGGAAATCTGAAGCTTTCTTT; CDR3aa: CASSSPRKSEAFF
abundance: NA; v_gene: TRBV19; d_gene: NA; j_gene: TRBJ2-5; CDR3nt: TGTGCCAGTAGTGCCAGGAAAGCTTTCCAAGAGACCCAGTACTTC; CDR3aa: CASSARKAFQETQYF
abundance: NA; v_gene: TRBV7-2; d_gene: TRBD1; j_gene: TRBJ1-6; CDR3nt: TGTGCCAGCAGCTTAGGGGTACGGGCAGGGGGGTCACCCCTCCACTTT; CDR3aa: CASSLGVRAGGSPLHF
abundance: NA; v_gene: TRBV5-4; d_gene: TRBD1; j_gene: TRBJ1-1; CDR3nt: TGTGCCAGCAGCTTGGGGACAGGGGGCACTGAAGCTTTCTTT; CDR3aa: CASSLGTGGTEAFF
abundance: few; v_gene: TRBV28; d_gene: NA; j_gene: TRBJ1-5; CDR3nt: TGTGCCAGCAGTCCGATTCAGGGCTCTCAGCCCCAGCATTTT; CDR3aa: CASSPIQGSQPQHF
abundance: few; v_gene: TRBV3-1/TRBV3-2; d_gene: TRBD1; j_gene: TRBJ1-4; CDR3nt: TGTGCCAGCAGCCAAGGAGGGGGCACCACTAATGAAAAACTGTTTTTT; CDR3aa: CASSQGGGTTNEKLFF
abundance: NA; v_gene: TRBV20-1; d_gene: TRBD2; j_gene: TRBJ2-3; CDR3nt: TGCAGTGCTAGTCCCTGGACTAGCGGGGACACAGATACGCAGTATTTT; CDR3aa: CSASPWTSGDTDTQYF
abundance: once; v_gene: TRBV5-1; d_gene: NA; j_gene: TRBJ2-5; CDR3nt: TGCGCCAGCACGGACACTCAAGAGACCCAGTACTTC; CDR3aa: CASTDTQETQYF
abundance: NA; v_gene: TRBV2; d_gene: NA; j_gene: TRBJ2-2; CDR3nt: TGTGCCAGCAGTTATTATACCGGGGAGCTGTTTTTT; CDR3aa: CASSYYTGELFF
abundance: NA; v_gene: TRBV6-5; d_gene: NA; j_gene: TRBJ1-2; CDR3nt: TGTGCCAGCAGTTATGGAGCTAACTATGGCTACACCTTC; CDR3aa: CASSYGANYGYTF
abundance: NA; v_gene: TRBV6-2/TRBV6-3; d_gene: NA; j_gene: TRBJ1-2; CDR3nt: TGTGCCAGCAGTTACTCACGGGGTGGCAGCTACACCTTC; CDR3aa: CASSYSRGGSYTF
abundance: NA; v_gene: TRBV24-1; d_gene: TRBD2; j_gene: TRBJ2-1; CDR3nt: TGTGCCACCAGATCCGGGACTAGCAATGAGCAGTTCTTC; CDR3aa: CATRSGTSNEQFF
abundance: NA; v_gene: TRBV5-4; d_gene: NA; j_gene: TRBJ2-7; CDR3nt: TGTGCCAGCAGCTTGGACGGCTACGAGCAGTACTTC; CDR3aa: CASSLDGYEQYF